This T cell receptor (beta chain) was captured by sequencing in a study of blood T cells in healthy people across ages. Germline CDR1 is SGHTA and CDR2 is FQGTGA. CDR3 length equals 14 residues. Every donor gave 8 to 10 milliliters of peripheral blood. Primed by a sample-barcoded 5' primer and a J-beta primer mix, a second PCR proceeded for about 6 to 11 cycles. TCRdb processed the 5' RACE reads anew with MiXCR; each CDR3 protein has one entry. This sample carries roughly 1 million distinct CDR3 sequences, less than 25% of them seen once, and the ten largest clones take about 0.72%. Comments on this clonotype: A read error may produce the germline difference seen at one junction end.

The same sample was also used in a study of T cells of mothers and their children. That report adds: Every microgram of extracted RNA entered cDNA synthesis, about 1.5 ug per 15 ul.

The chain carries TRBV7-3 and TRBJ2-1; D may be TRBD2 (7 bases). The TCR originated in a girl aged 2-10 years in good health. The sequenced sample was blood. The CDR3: CASNLGGGYNEQFF. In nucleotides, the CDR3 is TGTGCCAGCAACTTAGGGGGAGGGTACAATGAGCAGTTCTTC.